The clone carrying this TCR beta chain occurred a few times. Its antigen is not known. CDR3 length: 15 amino acids. V lost 6 bases and J 1 base, leaving 14 bases between the germline ends. Germline CDR1 SGHKS, CDR2 YYEKEE (reference sequence). The data stem from a study of cytomegalovirus exposure and HLA in healthy donors. General study findings and limits: Productive status was seen about 90% or about 30% of the time for most TCR beta V segments in an earlier analysis.

Although they were nominally healthy when sampled, donors likely had unrecorded immune exposures. Vbeta (60) and Jbeta (13) primers were used in the PCR. Data came from immunoSEQ multiplex PCR; TCRdb stores just in-frame clones and leaves some out. The sample includes under 150,000 clones, around 80% of them seen just once. The chain uses TRBV5-5 and TRBJ1-5; D might be TRBD1 (5 bases). Specimen: PBMCs. The receptor's source is a man aged 30 to 39 in good health and CMV-seronegative. The CDR3 here is CASMSGDWSNQPQHF. CDR3 bases: TGTGCCAGCATGTCGGGGGACTGGAGCAATCAGCCCCAGCATTTT. Variable domain in full (rest from reference TRBV5-5 and TRBJ1-5): DAGVTQSPTHLIKTRGQQVTLRCSPISGHKSVSWYQQVLGQGPQFIFQYYEKEERGRGNFPDRFSARQFPNYSSELNVNALLLGDSALYLCASMSGDWSNQPQHFGDGTRLSIL.